This is a list of T cell receptor beta chains from one sample in a study of CD8+ T cells in alopecia areata. The method was immunoSEQ multiplex PCR; TCRdb's version includes in-frame clones alone and lacks a portion of them. The sample includes about 100,000 clones, 60% of them seen just once. The sequencing here drew on CD8+ T cells sorted from blood, taken between weeks 55 and 70, from a patient treated with tofacitinib. All receptors come from a human donor with alopecia areata. CDR3s include the opening cysteine and the closing phenylalanine or tryptophan. The order of the fields is J gene, clone size, CDR3 length, D gene, V gene, CDR3 protein, CDR3 DNA. The D gene is left open where the match is weak. Clone size appears in some rows only: once, few, many, or a class for an expanded clone.

j_gene: TRBJ1-5; abundance: -; len: 14; d_gene: -; v_gene: TRBV19; CDR3aa: CASEYGTPNQPQHF; CDR3nt: TGTGCCAGTGAATACGGGACCCCAAATCAGCCCCAGCATTTT
j_gene: TRBJ2-7; abundance: -; len: 14; d_gene: TRBD1; v_gene: TRBV5-4; CDR3aa: CASSWDRGAYEQYF; CDR3nt: TGTGCCAGCAGCTGGGACAGGGGAGCCTACGAGCAGTACTTC
j_gene: TRBJ1-1; abundance: -; len: 14; d_gene: TRBD1; v_gene: TRBV29-1; CDR3aa: CSVEKRTGWTEAFF; CDR3nt: TGCAGCGTTGAAAAAAGGACAGGGTGGACTGAAGCTTTCTTT
j_gene: TRBJ1-1; abundance: -; len: 13; d_gene: -; v_gene: TRBV13; CDR3aa: CASSANWNTEAFF; CDR3nt: TGTGCCAGCAGCGCCAATTGGAACACTGAAGCTTTCTTT
j_gene: TRBJ2-1; abundance: -; len: 16; d_gene: -; v_gene: TRBV7-8; CDR3aa: CASSLGARAPDNEQFF; CDR3nt: TGTGCCAGCAGCTTAGGGGCCAGGGCGCCCGACAATGAGCAGTTCTTC
j_gene: TRBJ1-2; abundance: -; len: 16; d_gene: -; v_gene: TRBV7-9; CDR3aa: CASSPGPGQSGYGYTF; CDR3nt: TGTGCCAGCAGCCCCGGGCCGGGGCAATCGGGCTATGGCTACACCTTC
j_gene: TRBJ2-1; abundance: few; len: 16; d_gene: TRBD2; v_gene: TRBV29-1; CDR3aa: CSVELSTGLTYNEQFF; CDR3nt: TGCAGCGTTGAACTCTCGACGGGACTAACCTACAATGAGCAGTTCTTC
j_gene: TRBJ2-5; abundance: -; len: 12; d_gene: -; v_gene: TRBV30; CDR3aa: CAWSVGGETQYF; CDR3nt: TGTGCCTGGAGTGTTGGGGGTGAGACCCAGTACTTC
j_gene: TRBJ2-7; abundance: few; len: 12; d_gene: -; v_gene: TRBV5-1; CDR3aa: CASSLGSGEQYF; CDR3nt: TGCGCCAGCAGCTTGGGGTCCGGAGAGCAGTACTTC
j_gene: TRBJ2-1; abundance: -; len: 14; d_gene: -; v_gene: TRBV19; CDR3aa: CASSPGWGNNEQFF; CDR3nt: TGTGCCAGTAGCCCCGGATGGGGGAACAATGAGCAGTTCTTC
j_gene: TRBJ1-2; abundance: -; len: 15; d_gene: -; v_gene: TRBV15; CDR3aa: CATSRDMSAAYGYTF; CDR3nt: TGTGCCACCAGCAGAGATATGTCGGCAGCCTATGGCTACACCTTC
j_gene: TRBJ2-1; abundance: -; len: 15; d_gene: -; v_gene: TRBV29-1; CDR3aa: CSVDPGTWSYNEQFF; CDR3nt: TGCAGCGTTGACCCCGGGACATGGAGCTACAATGAGCAGTTCTTC
j_gene: TRBJ1-5; abundance: few; len: 14; d_gene: -; v_gene: TRBV7-9; CDR3aa: CASSLDGGSQPQHF; CDR3nt: TGTGCCAGCAGCTTAGATGGGGGGAGTCAGCCCCAGCATTTT
j_gene: TRBJ2-2; abundance: few; len: 15; d_gene: TRBD1; v_gene: TRBV25-1; CDR3aa: CASSGRDRPTGELFF; CDR3nt: TGTGCCAGCAGTGGCCGGGACAGACCCACCGGGGAGCTGTTTTTT
j_gene: TRBJ2-1; abundance: few; len: 11; d_gene: -; v_gene: TRBV4-1; CDR3aa: CASSRANEQFF; CDR3nt: TGCGCCAGCAGCCGGGCAAATGAGCAGTTCTTC